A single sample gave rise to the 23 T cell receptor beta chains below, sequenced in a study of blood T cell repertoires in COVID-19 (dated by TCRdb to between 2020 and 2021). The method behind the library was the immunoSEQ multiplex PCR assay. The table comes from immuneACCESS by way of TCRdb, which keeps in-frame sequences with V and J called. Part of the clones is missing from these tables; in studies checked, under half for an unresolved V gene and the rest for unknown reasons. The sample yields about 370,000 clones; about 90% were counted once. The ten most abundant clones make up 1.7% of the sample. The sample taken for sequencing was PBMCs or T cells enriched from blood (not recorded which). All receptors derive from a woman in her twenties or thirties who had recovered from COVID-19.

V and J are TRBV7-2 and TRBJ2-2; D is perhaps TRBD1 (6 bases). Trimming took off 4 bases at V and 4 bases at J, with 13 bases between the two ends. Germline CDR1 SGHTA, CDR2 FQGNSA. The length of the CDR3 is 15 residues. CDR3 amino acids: CASSWRARGTGELFF. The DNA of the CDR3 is TGTGCCAGCAGCTGGCGGGCCAGGGGCACCGGGGAGCTGTTTTTT.

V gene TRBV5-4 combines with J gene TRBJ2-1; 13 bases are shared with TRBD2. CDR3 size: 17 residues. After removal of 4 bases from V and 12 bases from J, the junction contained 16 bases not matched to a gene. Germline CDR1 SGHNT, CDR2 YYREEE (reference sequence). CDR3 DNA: TGTGCCAGCAGCCCCGGGACTAGCGGGGTTAGTGGGTGGATGCAGTTCTTC. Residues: CASSPGTSGVSGWMQFF.

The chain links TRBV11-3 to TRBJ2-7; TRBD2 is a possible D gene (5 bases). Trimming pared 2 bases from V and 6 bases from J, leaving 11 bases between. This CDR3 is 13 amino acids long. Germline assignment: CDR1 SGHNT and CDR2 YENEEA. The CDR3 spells CASSLSPAGEQYF. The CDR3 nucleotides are TGTGCCAGCAGCTTATCACCGGCGGGCGAGCAGTACTTC.

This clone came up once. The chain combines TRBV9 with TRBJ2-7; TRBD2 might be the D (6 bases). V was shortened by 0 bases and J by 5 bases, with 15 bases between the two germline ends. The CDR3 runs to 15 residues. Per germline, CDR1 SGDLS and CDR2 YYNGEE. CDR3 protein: CASSVAGGALDEQYF. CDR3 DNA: TGTGCCAGCAGCGTAGCAGGAGGGGCTCTGGACGAGCAGTACTTC.

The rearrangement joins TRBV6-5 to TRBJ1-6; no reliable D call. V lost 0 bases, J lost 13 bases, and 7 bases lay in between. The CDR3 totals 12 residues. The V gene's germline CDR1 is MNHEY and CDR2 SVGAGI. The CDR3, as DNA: TGTGCCAGCAGTTACTCGTCGGGGCCCCTCCACTTT. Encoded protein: CASSYSSGPLHF.

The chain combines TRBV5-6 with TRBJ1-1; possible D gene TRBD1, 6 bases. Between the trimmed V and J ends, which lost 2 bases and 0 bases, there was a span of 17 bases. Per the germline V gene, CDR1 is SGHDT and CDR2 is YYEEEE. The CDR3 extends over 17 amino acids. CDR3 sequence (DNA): TGTGCCAGCAGCTTTCTCGACAGGACCCTTATGAACACTGAAGCTTTCTTT. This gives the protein CASSFLDRTLMNTEAFF.

The CDR3 here is CASSDSGQGAYEQYF. The CDR3 coding sequence is TGTGCCAGCAGCGACTCGGGACAGGGAGCCTACGAGCAGTACTTC. This chain uses TRBV6-5 with TRBJ2-7; 9 bases line up with TRBD1. V lost 6 bases to trimming and J lost 2 bases; unmatched junction nucleotides: 8. The V gene's germline CDR1 is MNHEY and CDR2 SVGAGI. This CDR3 region has 15 residues.

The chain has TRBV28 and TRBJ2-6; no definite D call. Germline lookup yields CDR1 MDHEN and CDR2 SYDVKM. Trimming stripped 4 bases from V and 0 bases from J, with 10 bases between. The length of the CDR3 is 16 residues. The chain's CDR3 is CASSYSTGSGANVLTF. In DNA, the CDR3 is TGTGCCAGCAGTTACAGCACCGGCTCTGGGGCCAACGTCCTGACTTTC.

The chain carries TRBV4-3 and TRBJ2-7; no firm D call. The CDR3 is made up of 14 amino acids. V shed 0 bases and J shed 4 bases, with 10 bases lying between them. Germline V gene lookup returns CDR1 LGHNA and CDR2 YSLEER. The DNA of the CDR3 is TGCGCCAGCAGCCAAGATCTAGGAGCGTACGAGCAGTACTTC. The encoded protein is CASSQDLGAYEQYF.

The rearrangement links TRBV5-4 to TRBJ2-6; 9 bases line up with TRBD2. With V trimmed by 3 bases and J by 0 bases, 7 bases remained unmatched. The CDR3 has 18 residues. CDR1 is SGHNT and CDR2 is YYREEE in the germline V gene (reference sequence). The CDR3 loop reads CASSWGLARGSGANVLTF. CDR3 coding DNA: TGTGCCAGCAGCTGGGGACTAGCTCGGGGCTCTGGGGCCAACGTCCTGACTTTC.

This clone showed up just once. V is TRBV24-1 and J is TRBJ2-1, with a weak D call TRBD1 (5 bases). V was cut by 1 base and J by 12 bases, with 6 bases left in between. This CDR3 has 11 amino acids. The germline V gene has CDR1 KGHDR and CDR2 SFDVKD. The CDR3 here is CATSDLTGQFF. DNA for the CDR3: TGTGCCACCAGTGATTTAACAGGGCAGTTCTTC.

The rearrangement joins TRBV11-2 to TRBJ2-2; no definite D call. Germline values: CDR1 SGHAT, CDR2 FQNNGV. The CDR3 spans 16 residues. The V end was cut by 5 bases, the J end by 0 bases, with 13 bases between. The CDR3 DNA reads TGTGCCAGCAGCGCCACTTGGGCGACGAACACCGGGGAGCTGTTTTTT. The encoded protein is CASSATWATNTGELFF.

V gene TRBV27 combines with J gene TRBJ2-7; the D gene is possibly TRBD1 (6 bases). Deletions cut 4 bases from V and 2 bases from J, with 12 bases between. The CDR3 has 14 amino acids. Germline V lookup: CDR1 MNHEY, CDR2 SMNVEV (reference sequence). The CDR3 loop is CASSSTGLPYEQYF. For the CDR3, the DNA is TGTGCCAGCAGTTCCACAGGGCTACCCTACGAGCAGTACTTC.

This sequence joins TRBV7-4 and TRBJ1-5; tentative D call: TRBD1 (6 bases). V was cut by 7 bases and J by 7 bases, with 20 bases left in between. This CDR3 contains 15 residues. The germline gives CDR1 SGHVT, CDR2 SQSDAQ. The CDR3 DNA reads TGTGCCAGCACCGAACAGGGCATGGGGGACCAGCCCCAGCATTTT. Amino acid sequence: CASTEQGMGDQPQHF.

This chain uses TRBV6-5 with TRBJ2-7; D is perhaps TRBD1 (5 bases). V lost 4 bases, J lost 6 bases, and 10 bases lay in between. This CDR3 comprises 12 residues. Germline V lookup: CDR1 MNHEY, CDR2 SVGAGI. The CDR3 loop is CASSSGYGEQYF. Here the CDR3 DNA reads TGTGCCAGCAGTTCAGGGTACGGCGAGCAGTACTTC.

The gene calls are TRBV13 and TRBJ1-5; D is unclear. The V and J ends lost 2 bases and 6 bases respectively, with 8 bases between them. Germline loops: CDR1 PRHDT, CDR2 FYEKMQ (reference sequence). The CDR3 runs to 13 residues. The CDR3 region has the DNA TGTGCCAGCAGCTTAAAAGGCGGTCAGCCCCAGCATTTT. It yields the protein CASSLKGGQPQHF.

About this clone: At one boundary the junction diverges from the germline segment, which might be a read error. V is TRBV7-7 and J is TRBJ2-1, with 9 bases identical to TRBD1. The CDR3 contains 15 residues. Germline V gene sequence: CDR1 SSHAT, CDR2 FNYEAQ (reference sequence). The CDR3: CASSLGTGTHNEQFF. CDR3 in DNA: TGTGCTAGCAGCTTAGGGACAGGGACCCACAATGAGCAGTTCTTC.

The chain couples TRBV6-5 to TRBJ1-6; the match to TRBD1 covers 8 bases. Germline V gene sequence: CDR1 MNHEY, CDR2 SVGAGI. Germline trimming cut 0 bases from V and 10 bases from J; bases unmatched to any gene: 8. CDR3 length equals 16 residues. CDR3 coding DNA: TGTGCCAGCAGTTACTCGAAAGGGACAGGTCGGTCACCCCTCCACTTT. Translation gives CASSYSKGTGRSPLHF.

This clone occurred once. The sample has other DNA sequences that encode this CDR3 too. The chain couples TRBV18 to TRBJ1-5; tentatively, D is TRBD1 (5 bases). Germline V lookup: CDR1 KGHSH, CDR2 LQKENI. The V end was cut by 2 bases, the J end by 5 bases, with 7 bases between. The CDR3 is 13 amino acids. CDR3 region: CASSPGGDQPQHF. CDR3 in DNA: TGTGCCAGCTCACCAGGAGGGGATCAGCCCCAGCATTTT.

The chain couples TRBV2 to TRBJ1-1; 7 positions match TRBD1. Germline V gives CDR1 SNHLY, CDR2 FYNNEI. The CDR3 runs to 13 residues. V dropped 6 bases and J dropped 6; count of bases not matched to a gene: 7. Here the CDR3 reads CASRRQGFPEAFF. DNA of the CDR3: TGTGCCAGCAGACGACAGGGATTTCCTGAAGCTTTCTTT.

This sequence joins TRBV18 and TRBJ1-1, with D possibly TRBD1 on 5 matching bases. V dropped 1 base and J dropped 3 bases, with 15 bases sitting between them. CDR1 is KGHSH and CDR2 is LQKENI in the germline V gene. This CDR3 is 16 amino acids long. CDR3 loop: CASSPRSGMDDTEAFF. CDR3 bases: TGTGCCAGCTCACCACGATCAGGGATGGATGACACTGAAGCTTTCTTT.

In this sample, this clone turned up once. This CDR3 is CASSFGTGHYEQYF. The CDR3 DNA reads TGTGCCAGCAGCTTTGGGACAGGGCACTACGAGCAGTACTTC. The chain has TRBV7-9 and TRBJ2-7; 9 bases map to TRBD1. Germline V lookup: CDR1 SEHNR, CDR2 FQNEAQ (reference sequence). V was clipped by 3 bases and J by 3 bases; unmatched bases: 3. This CDR3 has 14 residues.

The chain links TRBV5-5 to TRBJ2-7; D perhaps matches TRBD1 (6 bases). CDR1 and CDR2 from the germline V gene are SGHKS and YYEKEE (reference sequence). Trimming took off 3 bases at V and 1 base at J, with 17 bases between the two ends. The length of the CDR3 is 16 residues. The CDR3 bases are TGTGCCAGCAGCTCCTCTTTTGCTACAGGGTCCTACGAGCAGTACTTC. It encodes CASSSSFATGSYEQYF.